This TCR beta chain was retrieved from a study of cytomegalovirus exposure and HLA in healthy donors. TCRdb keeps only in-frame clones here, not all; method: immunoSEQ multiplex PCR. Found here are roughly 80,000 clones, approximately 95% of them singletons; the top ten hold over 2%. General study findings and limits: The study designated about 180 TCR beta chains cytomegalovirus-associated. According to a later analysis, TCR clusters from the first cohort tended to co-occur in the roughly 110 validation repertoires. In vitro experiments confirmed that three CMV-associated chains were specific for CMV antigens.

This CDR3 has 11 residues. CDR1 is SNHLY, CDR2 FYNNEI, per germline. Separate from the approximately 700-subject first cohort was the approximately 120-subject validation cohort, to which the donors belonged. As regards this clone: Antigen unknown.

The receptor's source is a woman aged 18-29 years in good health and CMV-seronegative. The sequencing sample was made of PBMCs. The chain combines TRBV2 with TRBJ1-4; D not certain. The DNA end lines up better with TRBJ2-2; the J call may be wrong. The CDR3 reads CASSEYVELFF. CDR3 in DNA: TGTGCCAGCAGTGAGTATGTGGAGCTGTTTTTT.